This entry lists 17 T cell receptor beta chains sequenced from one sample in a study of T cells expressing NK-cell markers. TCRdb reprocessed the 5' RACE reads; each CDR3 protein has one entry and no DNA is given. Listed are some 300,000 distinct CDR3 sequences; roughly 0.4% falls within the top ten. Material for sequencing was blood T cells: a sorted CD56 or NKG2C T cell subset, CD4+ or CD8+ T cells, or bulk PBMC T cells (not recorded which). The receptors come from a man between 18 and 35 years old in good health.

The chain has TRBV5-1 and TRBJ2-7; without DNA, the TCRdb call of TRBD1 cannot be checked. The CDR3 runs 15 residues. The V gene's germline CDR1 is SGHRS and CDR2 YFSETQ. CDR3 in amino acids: CASSFIPGDAYEQYF.

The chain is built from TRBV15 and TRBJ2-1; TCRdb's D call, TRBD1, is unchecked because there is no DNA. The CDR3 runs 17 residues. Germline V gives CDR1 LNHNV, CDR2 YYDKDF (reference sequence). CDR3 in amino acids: CATSRDTGQSSYNEQFF.

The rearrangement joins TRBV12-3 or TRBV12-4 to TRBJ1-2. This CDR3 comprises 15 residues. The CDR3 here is CASSFGPVGIYGYTF.

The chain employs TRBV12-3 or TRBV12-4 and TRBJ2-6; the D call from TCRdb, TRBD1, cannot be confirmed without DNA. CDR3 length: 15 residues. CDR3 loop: CASTEQGVVANVLTF.

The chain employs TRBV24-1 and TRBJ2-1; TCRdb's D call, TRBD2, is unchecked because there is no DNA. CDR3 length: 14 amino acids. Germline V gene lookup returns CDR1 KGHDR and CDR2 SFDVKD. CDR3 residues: CATRGSGTSNEQFF.

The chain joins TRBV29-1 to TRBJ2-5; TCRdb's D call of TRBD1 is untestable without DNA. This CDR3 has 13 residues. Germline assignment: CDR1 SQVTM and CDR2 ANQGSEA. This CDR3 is CSVVRTEWETQYF.

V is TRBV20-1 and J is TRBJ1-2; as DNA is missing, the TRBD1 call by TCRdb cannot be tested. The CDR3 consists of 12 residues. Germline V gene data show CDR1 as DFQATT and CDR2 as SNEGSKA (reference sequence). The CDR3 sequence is CSARGQLHGYTF.

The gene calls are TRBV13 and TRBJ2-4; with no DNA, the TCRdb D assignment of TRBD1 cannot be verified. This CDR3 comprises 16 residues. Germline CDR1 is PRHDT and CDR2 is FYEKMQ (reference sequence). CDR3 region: CASSKTQGTAKNIQYF.

CDR3 loop: CASTFSSPGELFF. This chain uses TRBV5-1 with TRBJ2-2. The germline V gene encodes CDR1 SGHRS and CDR2 YFSETQ. The CDR3 consists of 13 residues.

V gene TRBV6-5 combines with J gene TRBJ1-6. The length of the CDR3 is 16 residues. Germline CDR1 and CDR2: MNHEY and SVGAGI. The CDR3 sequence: CASSRTFMIYNSPLHF.

CDR3 loop: CSATQVNRGTNEKLFF. The chain is built from TRBV20-1 and TRBJ1-4; TCRdb indicates TRBD1, and absent DNA this call remains unverified. The CDR3 length is 16 residues. Germline lookup yields CDR1 DFQATT and CDR2 SNEGSKA (reference sequence).

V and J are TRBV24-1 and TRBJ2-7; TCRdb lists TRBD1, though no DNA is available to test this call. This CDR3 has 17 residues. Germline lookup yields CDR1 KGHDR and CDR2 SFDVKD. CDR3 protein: CATSDSRGTGGSYEQYF.

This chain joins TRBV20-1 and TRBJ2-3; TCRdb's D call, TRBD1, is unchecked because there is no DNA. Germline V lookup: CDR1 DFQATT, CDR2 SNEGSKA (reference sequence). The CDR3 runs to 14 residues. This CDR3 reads CSARWDRGPDTQYF.

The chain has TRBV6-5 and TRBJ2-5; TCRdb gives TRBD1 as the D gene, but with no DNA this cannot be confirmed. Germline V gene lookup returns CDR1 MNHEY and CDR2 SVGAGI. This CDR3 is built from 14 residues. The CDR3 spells CASSYLQGMGTQYF.

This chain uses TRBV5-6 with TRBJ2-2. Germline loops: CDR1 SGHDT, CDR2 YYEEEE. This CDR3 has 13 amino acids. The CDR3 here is CASSARYTGELFF.

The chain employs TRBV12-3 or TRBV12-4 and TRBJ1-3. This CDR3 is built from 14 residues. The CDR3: CASTFSSSGNTIYF.

The CDR3 region is CSAREQGHYTF. The chain employs TRBV20-1 and TRBJ1-2; TCRdb's assignment of TRBD1 cannot be checked, as there is no DNA. The CDR3 has 11 residues. CDR1 and CDR2 from the germline V gene are DFQATT and SNEGSKA (reference sequence).